These 6 T cell receptor beta chains were all obtained from the same sample, sequenced in a study of low-dose radiotherapy and immunotherapy resistance in tumors. Primers targeting TRAV and TRBV primed first-strand cDNA, covering alpha and beta chains. TCRs were put through around 20 PCR cycles of amplification with Phusion. A constant-region primer and the V-primer adapter served as the primer pair. MiXCR, run by TCRdb on the reads, gives a single entry per CDR3 protein. The sample lists roughly 100,000 distinct CDR3 sequences, 20% to 25% occurring once. Time point here: after trial treatment. Treatment described: LDRT plus nivolumab, ipilimumab, low-dose cyclophosphamide and aspirin (RACIN trial). Sequenced material: PBMCs, taken after low-dose radiotherapy plus immunotherapy. These receptors were collected from a male donor with prostate cancer.

The sample holds many counts of this clonotype. The chain combines TRBV7-8 with TRBJ2-2; D could derive from TRBD1 or TRBD2 (5 bases each). V shed 5 bases and J shed 6 bases, with 13 bases lying between them. Germline assignment: CDR1 SGHVS and CDR2 FQNEAQ. This CDR3 comprises 14 residues. The CDR3 bases are TGTGCCAGCAGCCCCTTAGTGGGGGCCGGGGAGCTGTTTTTT. It is translated as CASSPLVGAGELFF.

This clonotype was recorded many times. This chain joins TRBV4-2 and TRBJ2-1; TRBD2 matches 8 bases. CDR1 and CDR2 (germline): LGHNA, YNFKEQ. This CDR3 spans 15 amino acids. The junction had 8 bases not matched to a gene; V was cut back by 4 bases and J by 6 bases. In nucleotides, the CDR3 is TGTGCCAGCAGCCCGACGTTAGCGGGGCCCAATGAGCAGTTCTTC. Translating gives CASSPTLAGPNEQFF.

Notes on this clonotype: A far larger clone is just one base off, so this is likely a read error. The V gene is TRBV2, the J gene TRBJ2-1, with D uncertain. CDR3 length: 15 amino acids. CDR1 is SNHLY, CDR2 FYNNEI, per germline. With 5 bases removed from V and 10 bases from J, the gap between germline ends came to 21 bases. CDR3 in amino acids: CASSPPAVITYEQFF. CDR3 coding DNA: TGTGCCAGCAGTCCTCCCGCCGTGATCACCTACGAGCAGTTCTTC.

Many counts were recorded for this clonotype. The CDR3 region is CASSPGQGAQQPQHF. The CDR3, as DNA: TGCGCCAGCAGTCCTGGACAGGGGGCACAGCAGCCCCAGCATTTT. The gene calls are TRBV5-1 and TRBJ1-5, with TRBD1 matching over 11 bases. Germline V lookup: CDR1 SGHRS, CDR2 YFSETQ. The CDR3 sequence is 15 residues long. V was clipped by 5 bases and J by 7 bases; unmatched bases: 8.

At least ten counts were recorded for this clonotype. The V call is TRBV9, the J call TRBJ1-2; D uncertain. The CDR3 contains 15 residues. Germline V gene sequence: CDR1 SGDLS, CDR2 YYNGEE. V shed 0 bases and J shed 4 bases, with 13 bases lying between them. This chain's CDR3 is CASSVGEGWVYGYTF. The CDR3 region has the DNA TGTGCCAGCAGCGTAGGAGAGGGCTGGGTCTATGGCTACACCTTC. Combining the CDR3 with reference TRBV9 and TRBJ1-2 gives the whole variable domain DSGVTQTPKHLITATGQRVTLRCSPRSGDLSVYWYQQSLDQGLQFLIQYYNGEERAKGNILERFSAQQFPDLHSELNLSSLELGDSALYFCASSVGEGWVYGYTFGSGTRLTVV.

The count of this clonotype is one. The rearrangement joins TRBV5-3 to TRBJ2-2; D might be TRBD1 (6 bases). TRBV5-3 is an ORF, with its function uncertain. This CDR3 has 14 amino acids. Trimming pared 8 bases from V and 1 base from J, leaving 12 bases between. The CDR3 bases are TGTGCCAGCAGCCAGGGACAGAACACCGGGGAGCTGTTTTTT. Translating it yields CASSQGQNTGELFF.